One sample yielded the 19 T cell receptor beta chains listed below, sequenced in a study of vaccination effects on CD4 cells after COVID-19. The assay was immunoSEQ multiplex PCR, and TCRdb's table has in-frame clones only and misses some. The repertoire holds roughly 46,000 clones, with about four fifths as singletons. The culture ran for approximately 11 days before CD4+ T cells were isolated. The person had a PCR-confirmed SARS-CoV-2 infection during March to December 2020. Every participant took two doses of the BNT162b2 or mRNA-1273 vaccine. Which antigens these TCRs recognize remains unknown. The source was CD4+ T cells from PBMCs cultured without peptide, collected after COVID-19 vaccination. Receptor source: a human donor who had a prior SARS-CoV-2 infection.

The CDR3 loop reads CASSLGSGRGANYGYTF. DNA of the CDR3: TGTGCCAGCAGCTTAGGATCGGGACGGGGAGCTAACTATGGCTACACCTTC. J is TRBJ1-2 and V is TRBV7-2; D perhaps matches TRBD1 (5 bases). The CDR3 extends over 17 amino acids. Trimming removed 1 base from V and 0 bases from J, with 15 bases in between. Germline V gene data show CDR1 as SGHTA and CDR2 as FQGNSA. The entire variable domain, with the rest obtained from reference TRBV7-2 and TRBJ1-2, is as follows: GAGVSQSPSNKVTEKGKDVELRCDPISGHTALYWYRQSLGQGLEFLIYFQGNSAPDKSGLPSDRFSAERTGGSVSTLTIQRTQQEDSAVYLCASSLGSGRGANYGYTFGSGTRLTVV.

The chain has TRBV24-1 and TRBJ2-1, with TRBD2 identical over 7 bases. CDR3 length equals 15 residues. V lost 3 bases and J lost 3; bases outside the gene matches: 4. Germline loops: CDR1 KGHDR, CDR2 SFDVKD. The CDR3 DNA sequence: TGTGCCACCAGTGATGAGGCTAGCGGCTACAATGAGCAGTTCTTC. Translating gives CATSDEASGYNEQFF.

The genes are TRBV14 and TRBJ1-3; D may be TRBD1 (5 bases). V lost 2 bases, J lost 1 base, and 18 bases lay in between. Per the germline V gene, CDR1 is SGHDN and CDR2 is FVKESK. This CDR3 region has 18 residues. CDR3 amino acids: CASSQLPIRVGSGNTIYF. CDR3 DNA: TGTGCCAGCAGCCAACTACCGATCAGGGTCGGGTCTGGAAACACCATATATTTT. Combining the CDR3 with reference TRBV14 and TRBJ1-3 gives the whole variable domain EAGVTQFPSHSVIEKGQTVTLRCDPISGHDNLYWYRRVMGKEIKFLLHFVKESKQDESGMPNNRFLAERTGGTYSTLKVQPAELEDSGVYFCASSQLPIRVGSGNTIYFGEGSWLTVV.

The V and J genes are TRBV6-2 or TRBV6-3 and TRBJ2-2; D uncertain. Trimming pared 0 bases from V and 4 bases from J, leaving 15 bases between. Germline values: CDR1 MNHEY, CDR2 SVGEGT. The CDR3 loop spans 17 amino acids. The CDR3 sequence is CASSYSQYRVPTGELFF. CDR3 coding DNA: TGTGCCAGCAGTTACTCGCAGTACAGAGTCCCCACCGGGGAGCTGTTTTTT.

The V call is TRBV7-3, the J call TRBJ2-2, with 10 nucleotides matching TRBD2. V dropped 8 bases and J dropped 6; count of bases not matched to a gene: 15. This CDR3 comprises 17 residues. CDR1 is SGHTA and CDR2 is FQGTGA in the germline V gene. The CDR3 loop reads CASSLSGLAGESGELFF. In DNA form, the CDR3 reads TGTGCCAGCTCCTTAAGTGGTCTAGCGGGAGAGTCCGGGGAGCTGTTTTTT.

The chain uses TRBV24-1 and TRBJ2-7, with TRBD2 matching over 7 bases. V trimming: 6 bases; J trimming: 3 bases; junction bases outside the gene matches: 7. Germline values: CDR1 KGHDR, CDR2 SFDVKD. CDR3 length equals 14 residues. CDR3 protein: CATSFGGGSYEQYF. The CDR3 region has the DNA TGTGCCACCAGTTTCGGTGGCGGGAGCTACGAGCAGTACTTC.

This clone was observed a handful of times. The rearrangement links TRBV7-9 to TRBJ1-5; D not resolved. Germline V gene sequence: CDR1 SEHNR, CDR2 FQNEAQ (reference sequence). V shed 0 bases and J shed 5 bases, with 2 bases lying between them. The CDR3 has 12 amino acids. The CDR3 nucleotides read TGTGCCAGCAGCTTAGCAGATCAGCCCCAGCATTTT. Protein: CASSLADQPQHF.

The chain carries TRBV5-1 and TRBJ2-1; 9 bases map to TRBD2. The CDR3 contains 16 residues. CDR1 is SGHRS and CDR2 is YFSETQ in the germline V gene. After removal of 7 bases from V and 0 bases from J, the junction contained 8 bases not matched to a gene. As DNA, the CDR3 is TGCGCCAGCGCGGCAAGCGGGGGGAGCTCCTACAATGAGCAGTTCTTC. It specifies CASAASGGSSYNEQFF.

This clone was seen only once. A read error may produce the germline difference seen at one junction end. This CDR3 is also generated by other DNA sequences in the sample. The genes are TRBV7-7 and TRBJ2-1, with 10 bases matching TRBD2. The CDR3 loop spans 17 amino acids. CDR1 and CDR2 (germline): SSHAT, FNYEAQ (reference sequence). The CDR3 DNA reads as TGTGCTAGCAGCTTCGACGAAACTAGCGGGGAAGGGGGTGAGCAGTTCTTC. This translates into CASSFDETSGEGGEQFF.

The chain carries TRBV30 and TRBJ1-1; perhaps TRBD1 as D (5 bases). The CDR3 consists of 15 residues. Looked up from germline, CDR1 is GTSNPN and CDR2 is SVGIG (reference sequence). V lost 1 base and J 3 bases, leaving 15 bases between the germline ends. The CDR3 sequence is CAWSDGRGMDTEAFF. The CDR3 DNA reads TGTGCCTGGAGTGACGGTCGGGGCATGGACACTGAAGCTTTCTTT.

The rearrangement joins TRBV30 to TRBJ1-5; D remains ambiguous. The CDR3 is 13 residues long. V was pared by 0 bases and J by 3 bases, with 6 bases between. Germline V CDR1 and CDR2: GTSNPN, SVGIG (reference sequence). The CDR3 nucleotides read TGTGCCTGGAGTGTACTTAACAATCAGCCCCAGCATTTT. It is translated as CAWSVLNNQPQHF. Supplemented by reference TRBV30 and TRBJ1-5, the full variable domain reads SQTIHQWPATLVQPVGSPLSLECTVEGTSNPNLYWYRQAAGRGLQLLFYSVGIGQISSEVPQNLSASRPQDRQFILSSKKLLLSDSGFYLCAWSVLNNQPQHFGDGTRLSIL.

The genes are TRBV24-1 and TRBJ2-1; D ambiguous. This CDR3 comprises 11 residues. Germline V gene lookup returns CDR1 KGHDR and CDR2 SFDVKD. The V end was cut by 6 bases, the J end by 8 bases, with 7 bases between. CDR3 region: CATSLKYEQFF. The DNA of the CDR3 is TGTGCCACCAGTTTGAAATATGAGCAGTTCTTC.

There are a few counts of this clone. The J gene is TRBJ1-1, the V gene TRBV13; no firm D call. This CDR3 region has 13 residues. Trimming took 2 bases from V and 2 from J, leaving 6 bases between them. Germline CDR1 is PRHDT and CDR2 is FYEKMQ (reference sequence). The CDR3 here is CASSLRVNTEAFF. The CDR3 bases are TGTGCCAGCAGCTTAAGGGTAAACACTGAAGCTTTCTTT.

The chain uses TRBV10-3 and TRBJ2-3; 12 nucleotides agree with TRBD2. CDR3 length: 16 amino acids. From germline, CDR1 is ENHRY and CDR2 SYGVKD. The junction had 2 bases not matched to a gene; V was cut back by 4 bases and J by 0 bases. The CDR3 loop reads CAISGGTSGSTDTQYF. The CDR3 DNA is TGTGCCATCAGTGGTGGGACTAGCGGGAGCACAGATACGCAGTATTTT.

The chain has TRBV5-6 and TRBJ1-3; D unclear. Trimming left V 5 bases short and J 1 base short, with 10 bases between. The CDR3 has 14 amino acids. CDR1 is SGHDT, CDR2 YYEEEE, per germline. CDR3 region: CASSSARSGNTIYF. As DNA, the CDR3 is TGTGCCAGCAGTTCGGCCCGGTCTGGAAACACCATATATTTT.

V usage is TRBV7-9 and J usage is TRBJ2-2; 8 bases agree with TRBD1. The CDR3 runs to 19 residues. The germline V gene encodes CDR1 SEHNR and CDR2 FQNEAQ (reference sequence). Trimming at V came to 1 base and at J to 6 bases, leaving 16 bases not matched to a gene. CDR3 amino acids: CASSLGLYSDRVDPGELFF. CDR3 DNA: TGTGCCAGCAGCTTAGGGTTGTATTCGGACAGGGTCGATCCCGGGGAGCTGTTTTTT.

The V gene is TRBV7-2, the J gene TRBJ2-1; 8 bases are a match to TRBD2. The germline V gene has CDR1 SGHTA and CDR2 FQGNSA. The V and J ends lost 5 bases and 16 bases, in that order; junction bases with no gene match: 16. CDR3 length: 14 amino acids. The CDR3 spells CASSIGRGGHVPFF. In DNA form, the CDR3 reads TGTGCCAGCAGCATTGGACGGGGGGGACATGTGCCCTTCTTC.

This clone is medium-sized in the sample. The V gene is TRBV19, the J gene TRBJ1-5; D remains unclear. The CDR3 sequence is 16 residues long. Deletions cut 2 bases from V and 3 bases from J, with 14 bases between. Germline V gene sequence: CDR1 LNHDA, CDR2 SQIVND (reference sequence). CDR3 sequence: CASSIIGLKPNQPQHF. In DNA form, the CDR3 reads TGTGCCAGTAGTATAATAGGGCTGAAGCCCAATCAGCCCCAGCATTTT. The whole variable domain, remainder taken from reference TRBV19 and TRBJ1-5, is DGGITQSPKYLFRKEGQNVTLSCEQNLNHDAMYWYRQDPGQGLRLIYYSQIVNDFQKGDIAEGYSVSREKKESFPLTVTSAQKNPTAFYLCASSIIGLKPNQPQHFGDGTRLSIL.

This rearrangement joins TRBV2 to TRBJ1-5; D possibly corresponds to TRBD1 (6 bases). V was pared by 4 bases and J by 5 bases, with 12 bases between. The germline gives CDR1 SNHLY, CDR2 FYNNEI. CDR3 length equals 14 residues. CDR3 sequence (DNA): TGTGCCAGCAGTGTGGGGGGCGGTGATCAGCCCCAGCATTTT. The encoded protein is CASSVGGGDQPQHF.